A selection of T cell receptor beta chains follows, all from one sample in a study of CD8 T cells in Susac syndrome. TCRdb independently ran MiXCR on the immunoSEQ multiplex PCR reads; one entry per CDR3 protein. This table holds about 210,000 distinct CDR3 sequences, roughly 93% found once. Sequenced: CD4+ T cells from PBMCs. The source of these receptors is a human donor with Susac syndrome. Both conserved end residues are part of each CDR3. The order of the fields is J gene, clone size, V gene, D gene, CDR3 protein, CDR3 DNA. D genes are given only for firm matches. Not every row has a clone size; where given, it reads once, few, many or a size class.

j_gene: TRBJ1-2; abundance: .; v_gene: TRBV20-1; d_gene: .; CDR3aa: CSATDSPYGYTF; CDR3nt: TGCAGTGCGACGGACAGCCCGTATGGCTACACCTTC
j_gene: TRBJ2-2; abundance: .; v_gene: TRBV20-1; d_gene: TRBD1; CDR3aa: CSARDAGTANTGELFF; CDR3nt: TGCAGTGCTAGAGACGCCGGGACAGCGAACACCGGGGAGCTGTTTTTT
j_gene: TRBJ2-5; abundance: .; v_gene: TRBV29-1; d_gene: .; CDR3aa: CSAVGEGSWYF; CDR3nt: .
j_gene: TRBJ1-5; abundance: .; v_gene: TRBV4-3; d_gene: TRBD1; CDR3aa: CASSQGRGRTTAQPQHF; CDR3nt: TGCGCCAGCAGCCAGGGCAGGGGGCGAACGACTGCCCAGCCCCAGCATTTT
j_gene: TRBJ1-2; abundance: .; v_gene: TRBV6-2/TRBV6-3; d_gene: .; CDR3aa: CASSYAGIRGYTF; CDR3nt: TGTGCCAGCAGTTATGCAGGTATCCGTGGCTACACCTTC
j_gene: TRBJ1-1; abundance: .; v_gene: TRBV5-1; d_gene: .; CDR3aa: CASSLDSNTEAFF; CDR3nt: TGTGCCAGCAGCTTGGACAGCAACACTGAAGCTTTCTTT
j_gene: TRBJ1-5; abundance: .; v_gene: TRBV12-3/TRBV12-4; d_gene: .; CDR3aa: CASGSVFGPQHF; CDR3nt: TGTGCCAGCGGTTCGGTGTTCGGCCCCCAGCATTTT
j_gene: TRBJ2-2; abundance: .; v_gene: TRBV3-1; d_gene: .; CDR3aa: CASSQDGQLNTGELFF; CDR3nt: TGTGCCAGCAGCCAAGACGGCCAGCTGAACACCGGGGAGCTGTTTTTT
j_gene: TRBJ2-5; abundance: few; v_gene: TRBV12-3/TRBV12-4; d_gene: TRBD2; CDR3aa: CASSLASGETQYF; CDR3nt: TGTGCCAGCAGTTTGGCTAGCGGAGAGACCCAGTACTTC
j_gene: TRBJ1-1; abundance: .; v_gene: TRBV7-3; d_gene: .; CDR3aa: CASSLKRTGRNTEAFF; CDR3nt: TGTGCCAGCAGCTTAAAAAGGACGGGACGGAACACTGAAGCTTTCTTT
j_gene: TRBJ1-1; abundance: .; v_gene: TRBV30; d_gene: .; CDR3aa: CAWSVGPEAFF; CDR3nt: TGTGCCTGGAGTGTAGGGCCGGAAGCTTTCTTT
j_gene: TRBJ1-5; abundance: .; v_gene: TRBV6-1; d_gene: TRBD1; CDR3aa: CASSPAFDRVKSLPQHF; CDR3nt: TGTGCCAGCAGTCCAGCGTTCGACAGGGTCAAGTCTTTGCCCCAGCATTTT
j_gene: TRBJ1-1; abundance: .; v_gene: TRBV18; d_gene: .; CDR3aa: CASSSDPNPEAFF; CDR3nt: TGTGCCAGCTCATCCGACCCCAACCCTGAAGCTTTCTTT
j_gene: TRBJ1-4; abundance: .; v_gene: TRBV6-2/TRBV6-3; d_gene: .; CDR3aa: CASSPDHHEKLFF; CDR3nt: TGTGCCAGCAGTCCCGATCACCATGAAAAACTGTTTTTT
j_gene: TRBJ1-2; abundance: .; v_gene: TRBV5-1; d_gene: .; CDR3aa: CASSADSLYGYTF; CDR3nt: TGCGCCAGCAGCGCAGACAGTCTTTATGGCTACACCTTC
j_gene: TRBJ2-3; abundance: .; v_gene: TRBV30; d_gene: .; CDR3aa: CACGDSDTQYF; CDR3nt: TGTGCCTGTGGAGACTCGGATACGCAGTATTTT
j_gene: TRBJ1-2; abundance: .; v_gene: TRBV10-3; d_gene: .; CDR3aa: CAISERHEDGYTF; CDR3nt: TGTGCCATCAGTGAAAGACATGAAGACGGCTACACCTTC
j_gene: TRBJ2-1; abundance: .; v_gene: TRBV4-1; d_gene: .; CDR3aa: CASSLSPGSHEQFF; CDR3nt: TGCGCCAGCAGCCTGAGTCCAGGGTCTCATGAGCAGTTCTTC
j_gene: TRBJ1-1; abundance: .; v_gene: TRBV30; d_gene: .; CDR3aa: CAWRRPGRNTEAFF; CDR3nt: TGTGCCTGGCGCCGACCTGGGAGGAACACTGAAGCTTTCTTT
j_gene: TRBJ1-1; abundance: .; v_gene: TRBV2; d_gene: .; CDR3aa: CASSQRRTDTEAFF; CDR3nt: TGTGCCAGCAGTCAACGACGGACAGACACTGAAGCTTTCTTT
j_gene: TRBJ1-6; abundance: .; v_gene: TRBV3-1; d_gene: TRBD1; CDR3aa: CASSQGDRNSPLHF; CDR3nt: TGTGCCAGCAGCCAAGGGGACAGAAATTCACCCCTCCACTTT
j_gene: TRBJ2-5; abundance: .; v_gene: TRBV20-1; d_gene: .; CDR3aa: CSAYTLGTLFETQYF; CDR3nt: TGCAGTGCTTACACCTTAGGGACTCTCTTTGAGACCCAGTACTTC
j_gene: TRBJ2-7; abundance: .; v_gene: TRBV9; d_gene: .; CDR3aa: CASSVAGNVGYEQYF; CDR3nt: TGTGCCAGCAGCGTAGCGGGGAACGTCGGCTACGAGCAGTACTTC